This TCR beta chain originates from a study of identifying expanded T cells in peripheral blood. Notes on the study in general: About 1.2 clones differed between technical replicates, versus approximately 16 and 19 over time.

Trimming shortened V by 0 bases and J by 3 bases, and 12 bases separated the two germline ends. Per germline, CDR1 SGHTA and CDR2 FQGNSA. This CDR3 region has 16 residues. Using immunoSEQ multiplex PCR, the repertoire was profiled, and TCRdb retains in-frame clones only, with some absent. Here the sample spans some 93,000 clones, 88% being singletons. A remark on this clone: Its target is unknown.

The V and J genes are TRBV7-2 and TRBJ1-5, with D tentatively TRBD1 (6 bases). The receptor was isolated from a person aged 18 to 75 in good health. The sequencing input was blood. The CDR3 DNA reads TGTGCCAGCAGCTTAGCGGGGGCCTCACCCAATCAGCCCCAGCATTTT. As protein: CASSLAGASPNQPQHF.